The sample holds a few counts of the clone carrying this T cell receptor (beta chain). The antigen is not known. This entry is derived from a study of early T cells in non-severe SARS-CoV-2 infection. The overall study: Investigators sequenced bulk RNA drawn from unsorted whole blood, and chains remained unpaired.

Unique molecular identifiers were added to individual cDNA molecules. TCRdb fed the 5' RACE reads into MiXCR, producing one record per CDR3 protein. The sample comprises around 58,000 distinct CDR3 sequences, less than 5.5% of which are singletons, and 4.9% rests with the top ten. General observations from the study: The VDJdb matching leaned toward anti-spike CD8 responses and overlooked private and CD4 specificities.

Germline-derived CDR1 and CDR2 are SQVTM and ANQGSEA. The CDR3 contains 15 residues. V trimming: 5 bases; J trimming: 1 base; junction bases outside the gene matches: 10. The sequence derives from an adult who was a healthcare worker with PCR-confirmed SARS-CoV-2 infection or an uninfected control (not recorded which). The sequenced sample consisted of whole blood. The chain links TRBV29-1 to TRBJ2-5; 7 nucleotides match TRBD1. The CDR3 nucleotides are TGCAGCGTTATCCCCTGGACAGGAGCCCAAGAGACCCAGTACTTC. This sequence encodes CSVIPWTGAQETQYF.